The 2 T cell receptor beta chains below were found in one sample sequenced in a study of T cell responses to AZD1222 COVID-19 vaccine. Measured with immunoSEQ multiplex PCR; TCRdb has only the in-frame clones, and not every one. Counted here are over 100,000 clones, roughly 89% occurring once; the ten biggest clones make up 7.5% to 9.5%. Sequenced here: peripheral blood, sampled on day 0 of AZD1222 vaccination. All receptors derive from an adult in good health.

The chain joins TRBV3-1 (or the pseudogene TRBV3-2) to TRBJ1-1, with 7 bases lining up with TRBD1. Per germline, CDR1 LGHDT and CDR2 YNNKEL (reference sequence). This CDR3 is built from 15 residues. Trimming took 5 bases from V and 4 from J; bases not matched to a gene: 10. The CDR3 sequence: CASSSPDRPGTEAFF. The CDR3 DNA reads TGTGCCAGCAGCTCCCCGGACAGGCCAGGCACTGAAGCTTTCTTT.

V gene TRBV29-1 combines with J gene TRBJ1-1; D uncertain. V dropped 0 bases and J dropped 3 bases, with 5 bases sitting between them. Per the germline V gene, CDR1 is SQVTM and CDR2 is ANQGSEA. The CDR3 length is 12 residues. The CDR3 nucleotides are TGCAGCGTTGAAGATCTTGACACTGAAGCTTTCTTT. Translating it yields CSVEDLDTEAFF.